This paragraph covers one T cell receptor beta chain sequence. The antigen remains undetermined. Between the trimmed V and J ends, which lost 6 bases and 6 bases, there was a span of 11 bases. This CDR3 spans 11 amino acids. CDR1 and CDR2 (germline): SQVTM, ANQGSEA. CD45RA-negative memory and CD45RA+ naive subsets were split from the CD4+ cells. The entry originates in a study of shared clonotypes between healthy human individuals. Study-level points and caveats: Few donors restricted represented genetic and exposure-history diversity.

The authors ran the assay at deep level. Only in-frame clones appear in the TCRdb table, and some are missing; sequencing was by immunoSEQ multiplex PCR. This sample has under 1,900,000 clones, with around 98.5% found just once. The origin of this receptor is a man younger than 45 in good health. This sequence joins TRBV29-1 and TRBJ1-2; D is ambiguous. The sequenced sample was naive CD4+ T cells sorted from blood. As for subset: CD45RA+ positively selected. CDR3 in DNA: TGCAGCGTGGGCAATCTAGATGGCTACACCTTC. Translation: CSVGNLDGYTF. The full variable domain, completed using reference TRBV29-1 and TRBJ1-2, is SAVISQKPSRDICQRGTSLTIQCQVDSQVTMMFWYRQQPGQSLTLIATANQGSEATYESGFVIDKFPISRPNLTFSTLTVSNMSPEDSSIYLCSVGNLDGYTFGSGTRLTVV.